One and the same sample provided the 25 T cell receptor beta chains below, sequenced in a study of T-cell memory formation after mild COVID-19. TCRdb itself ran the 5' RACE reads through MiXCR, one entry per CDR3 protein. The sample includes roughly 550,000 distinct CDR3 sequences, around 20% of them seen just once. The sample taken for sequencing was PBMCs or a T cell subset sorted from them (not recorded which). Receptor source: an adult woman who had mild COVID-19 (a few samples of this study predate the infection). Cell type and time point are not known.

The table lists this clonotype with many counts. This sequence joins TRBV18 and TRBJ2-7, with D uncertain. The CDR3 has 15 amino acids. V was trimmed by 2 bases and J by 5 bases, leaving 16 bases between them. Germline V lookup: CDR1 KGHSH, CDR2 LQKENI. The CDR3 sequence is CASSPSYGGENEQYF. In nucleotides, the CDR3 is TGTGCCAGCTCACCATCGTACGGCGGAGAAAACGAGCAGTACTTC.

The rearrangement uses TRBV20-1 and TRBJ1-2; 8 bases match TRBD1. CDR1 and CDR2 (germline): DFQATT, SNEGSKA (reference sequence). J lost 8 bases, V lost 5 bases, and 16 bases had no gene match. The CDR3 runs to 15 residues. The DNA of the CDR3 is TGCAGTGCTTTAAGGACAGGGCTGGTGGTCTACGGCTACACCTTC. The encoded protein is CSALRTGLVVYGYTF.

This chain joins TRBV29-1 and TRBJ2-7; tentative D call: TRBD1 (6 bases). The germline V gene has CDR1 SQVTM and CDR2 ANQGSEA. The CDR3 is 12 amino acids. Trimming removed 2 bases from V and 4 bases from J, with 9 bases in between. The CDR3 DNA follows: TGCAGCGTTGAACAGGGGCGATACGAGCAGTACTTC. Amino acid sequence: CSVEQGRYEQYF.

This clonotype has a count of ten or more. The CDR3 spells CASSLTGDQPQHF. The CDR3 DNA follows: TGCGCCAGCAGCTTGACAGGGGATCAGCCCCAGCATTTT. The chain carries TRBV5-1 and TRBJ1-5, with 7 bases that match TRBD1. J lost 5 bases, V lost 1 base, and 0 bases had no gene match. The CDR3 is made up of 13 amino acids. The V gene's germline CDR1 is SGHRS and CDR2 YFSETQ.

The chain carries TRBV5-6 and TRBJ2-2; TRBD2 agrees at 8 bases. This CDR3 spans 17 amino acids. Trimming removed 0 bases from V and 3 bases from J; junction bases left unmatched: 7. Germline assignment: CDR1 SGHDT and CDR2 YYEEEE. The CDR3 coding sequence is TGTGCCAGCAGCTTGGCCGAACTAGCGGTGGACACCGGGGAGCTGTTTTTT. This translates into CASSLAELAVDTGELFF.

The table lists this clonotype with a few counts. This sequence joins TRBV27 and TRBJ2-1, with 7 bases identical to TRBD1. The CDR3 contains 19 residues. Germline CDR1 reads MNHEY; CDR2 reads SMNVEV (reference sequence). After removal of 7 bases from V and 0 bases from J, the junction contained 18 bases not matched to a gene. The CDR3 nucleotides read TGTGCCAGCACCCCAACGAGGGACAGCCTACTGAGCTCCTACAATGAGCAGTTCTTC. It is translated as CASTPTRDSLLSSYNEQFF.

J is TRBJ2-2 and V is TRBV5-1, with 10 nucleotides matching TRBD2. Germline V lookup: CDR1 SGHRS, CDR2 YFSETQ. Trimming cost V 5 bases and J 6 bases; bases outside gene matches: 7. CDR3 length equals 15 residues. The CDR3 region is CASSLLAGEPGELFF. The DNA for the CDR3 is TGCGCCAGCAGTTTGCTAGCGGGGGAGCCCGGGGAGCTGTTTTTT.

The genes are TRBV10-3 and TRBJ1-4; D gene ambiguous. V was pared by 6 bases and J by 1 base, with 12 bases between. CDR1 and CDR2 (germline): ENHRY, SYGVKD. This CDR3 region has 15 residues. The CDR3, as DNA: TGTGCCATCAGGGAGGACGGTGGAACTAATGAAAAACTGTTTTTT. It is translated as CAIREDGGTNEKLFF.

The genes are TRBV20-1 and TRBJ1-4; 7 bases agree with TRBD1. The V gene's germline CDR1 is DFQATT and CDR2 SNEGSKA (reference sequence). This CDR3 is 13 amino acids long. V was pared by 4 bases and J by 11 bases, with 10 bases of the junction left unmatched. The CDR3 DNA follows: TGCAGTGCTATCTTCAAAACAGGGGTTAAACTGTTTTTT. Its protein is CSAIFKTGVKLFF.

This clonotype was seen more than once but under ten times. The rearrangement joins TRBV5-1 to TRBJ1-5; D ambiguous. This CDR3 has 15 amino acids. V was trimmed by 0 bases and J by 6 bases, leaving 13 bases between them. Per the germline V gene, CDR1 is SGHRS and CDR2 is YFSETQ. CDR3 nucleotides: TGCGCCAGCAGCTTGGCGGGCGGCCCTGGTCAGCCCCAGCATTTT. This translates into CASSLAGGPGQPQHF.

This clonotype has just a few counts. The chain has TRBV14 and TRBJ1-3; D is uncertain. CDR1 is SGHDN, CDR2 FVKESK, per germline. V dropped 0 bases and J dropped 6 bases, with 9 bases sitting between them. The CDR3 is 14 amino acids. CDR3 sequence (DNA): TGTGCCAGCAGCCAAGATGTCGTGGTAAACACCATATATTTT. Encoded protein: CASSQDVVVNTIYF.

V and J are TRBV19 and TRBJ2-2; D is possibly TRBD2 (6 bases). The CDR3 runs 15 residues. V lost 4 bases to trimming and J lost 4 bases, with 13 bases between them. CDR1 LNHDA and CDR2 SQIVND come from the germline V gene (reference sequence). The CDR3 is CASSRPGLGTGELFF. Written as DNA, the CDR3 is TGTGCCAGTAGTAGACCGGGACTGGGCACCGGGGAGCTGTTTTTT.

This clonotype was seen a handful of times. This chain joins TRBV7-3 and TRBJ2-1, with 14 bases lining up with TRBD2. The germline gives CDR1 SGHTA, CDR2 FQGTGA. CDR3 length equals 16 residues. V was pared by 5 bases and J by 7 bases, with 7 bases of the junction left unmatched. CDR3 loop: CASSRPGTSGRNEQFF. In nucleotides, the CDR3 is TGTGCCAGCAGCCGTCCCGGGACTAGCGGGAGAAATGAGCAGTTCTTC. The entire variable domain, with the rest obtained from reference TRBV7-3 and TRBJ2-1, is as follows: GAGVSQTPSNKVTEKGKYVELRCDPISGHTALYWYRQSLGQGPEFLIYFQGTGAADDSGLPNDRFFAVRPEGSVSTLKIQRTERGDSAVYLCASSRPGTSGRNEQFFGPGTRLTVL.

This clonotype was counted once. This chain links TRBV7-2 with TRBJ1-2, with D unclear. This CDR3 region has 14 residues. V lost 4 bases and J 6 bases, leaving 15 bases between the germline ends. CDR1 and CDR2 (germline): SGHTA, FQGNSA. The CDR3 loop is CASSSEGYSDGYTF. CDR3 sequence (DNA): TGTGCCAGCAGCTCTGAGGGTTATAGTGATGGCTACACCTTC.

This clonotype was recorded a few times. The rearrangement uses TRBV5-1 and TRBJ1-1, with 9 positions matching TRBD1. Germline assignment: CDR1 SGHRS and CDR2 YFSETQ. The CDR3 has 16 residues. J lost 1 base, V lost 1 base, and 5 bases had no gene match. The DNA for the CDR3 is TGCGCCAGCAGCTTGACAGGGGGCCTTCCGAACACTGAAGCTTTCTTT. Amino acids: CASSLTGGLPNTEAFF.

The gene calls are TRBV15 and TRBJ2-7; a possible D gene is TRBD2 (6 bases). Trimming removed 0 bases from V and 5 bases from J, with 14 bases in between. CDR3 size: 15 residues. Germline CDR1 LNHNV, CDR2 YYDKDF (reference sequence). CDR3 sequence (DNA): TGTGCCACCAGCAGAGATCCAGGAGGGGTAGACGAGCAGTACTTC. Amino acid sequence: CATSRDPGGVDEQYF.

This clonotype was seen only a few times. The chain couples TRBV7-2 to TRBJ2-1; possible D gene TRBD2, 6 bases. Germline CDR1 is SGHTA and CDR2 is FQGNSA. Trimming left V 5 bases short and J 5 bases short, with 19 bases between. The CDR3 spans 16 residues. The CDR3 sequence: CASSPEAGLRNNEQFF. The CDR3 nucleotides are TGTGCCAGCAGCCCCGAGGCGGGACTGCGCAACAATGAGCAGTTCTTC.

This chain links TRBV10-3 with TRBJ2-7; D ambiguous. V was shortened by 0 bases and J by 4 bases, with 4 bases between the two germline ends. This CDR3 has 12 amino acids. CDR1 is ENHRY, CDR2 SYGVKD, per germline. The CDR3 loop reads CAISESLYEQYF. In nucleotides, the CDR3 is TGTGCCATCAGTGAGTCGTTGTACGAGCAGTACTTC.

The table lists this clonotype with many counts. CDR3 in amino acids: CASSLLAGAYEQYF. The CDR3 region has the DNA TGTGCCAGCAGCCTATTAGCGGGGGCCTACGAGCAGTACTTC. The chain carries TRBV3-1 and TRBJ2-7, with 9 nucleotides matching TRBD2. CDR1 and CDR2 from the germline V gene are LGHDT and YNNKEL (reference sequence). V lost 4 bases and J lost 2; bases outside the gene matches: 3. The CDR3 has 14 amino acids.

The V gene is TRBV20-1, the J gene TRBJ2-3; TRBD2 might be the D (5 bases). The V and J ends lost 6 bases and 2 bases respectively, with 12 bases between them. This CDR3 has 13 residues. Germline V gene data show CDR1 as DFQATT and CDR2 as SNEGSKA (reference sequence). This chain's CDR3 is CSARLTSTDTQYF. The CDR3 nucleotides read TGCAGTGCCAGACTAACCTCCACAGATACGCAGTATTTT.

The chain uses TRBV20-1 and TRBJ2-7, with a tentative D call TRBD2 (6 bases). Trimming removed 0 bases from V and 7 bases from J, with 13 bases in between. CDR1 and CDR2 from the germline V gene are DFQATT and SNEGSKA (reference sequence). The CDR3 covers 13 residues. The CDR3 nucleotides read TGCAGTGCTAGAGATTTTGACCGGGGGGAGCAGTACTTC. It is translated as CSARDFDRGEQYF.

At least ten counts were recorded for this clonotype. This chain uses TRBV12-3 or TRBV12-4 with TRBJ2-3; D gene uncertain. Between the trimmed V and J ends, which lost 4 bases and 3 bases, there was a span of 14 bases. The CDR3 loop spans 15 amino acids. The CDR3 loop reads CASSYSPFGTDTQYF. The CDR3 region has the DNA TGTGCCAGCAGTTATAGCCCCTTCGGTACAGATACGCAGTATTTT.

The CDR3 DNA reads as TGCAGTGCTAGAGGCGCCGGTTTTGGCACTGAAGCTTTCTTT. Its translation: CSARGAGFGTEAFF. The rearrangement joins TRBV20-1 to TRBJ1-1, with D uncertain. The V gene lost 1 base and the J gene lost 4 bases, with 13 bases spanning the gap. The CDR3 extends over 14 amino acids. Looked up from germline, CDR1 is DFQATT and CDR2 is SNEGSKA (reference sequence).

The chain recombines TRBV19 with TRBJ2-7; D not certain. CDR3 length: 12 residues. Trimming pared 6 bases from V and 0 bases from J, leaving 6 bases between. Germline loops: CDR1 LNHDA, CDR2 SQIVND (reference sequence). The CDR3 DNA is TGTGCCAGTAGGGCAGCCTCCTACGAGCAGTACTTC. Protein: CASRAASYEQYF. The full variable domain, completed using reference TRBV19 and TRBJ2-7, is DGGITQSPKYLFRKEGQNVTLSCEQNLNHDAMYWYRQDPGQGLRLIYYSQIVNDFQKGDIAEGYSVSREKKESFPLTVTSAQKNPTAFYLCASRAASYEQYFGPGTRLTVT.

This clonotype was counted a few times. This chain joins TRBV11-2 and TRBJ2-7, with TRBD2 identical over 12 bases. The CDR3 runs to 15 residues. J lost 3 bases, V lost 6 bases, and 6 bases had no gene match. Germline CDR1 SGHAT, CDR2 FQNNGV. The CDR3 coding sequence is TGTGCCAGCAGGTCCCTAGCGGGGGGGCTCTACGAGCAGTACTTC. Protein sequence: CASRSLAGGLYEQYF.